The entry below gives a single TCR beta chain sequence along with its context. Its matching antigen is unknown. From germline, CDR1 is SGDLS and CDR2 YYNGEE. The CDR3 length is 16 residues. With 2 bases clipped from V and 2 bases from J, the junction kept 6 bases outside the gene matches. Newly diagnosed hyperthyroidism, duration under 2 months, in patients aged 18 to 65. Uncontrolled infection, other autoimmune disease, pregnancy and lactation each barred patients from inclusion. What was amplified from RNA transcripts were TCR beta CDR3 regions. Primed by the HTBI set, a first-round RT-PCR was run on the TCR CDR3. Each CDR3 protein is one row after TCRdb ran MiXCR on the multiplex PCR reads. The table includes about 560,000 distinct CDR3 sequences, around 17% detected once. This sample is drawn from a study of T cells in Graves' hyperthyroidism and ophthalmopathy. Findings and caveats of the study: Among clonotypes expanded in thyroid above 0.001, most were also found in blood.

The sequence derives from a woman under 30 with Graves' hyperthyroidism. The V call is TRBV9, the J call TRBJ1-5, with TRBD1 matching over 8 bases. Sequencing was done on a sample of blood. The CDR3 nucleotides read TGTGCCAGCAGCGTCGGGACAGGCAAACGCAATCAGCCCCAGCATTTT. Protein: CASSVGTGKRNQPQHF.